Included here is one T cell receptor beta chain sequence, with context. Its matching antigen is unknown. J was trimmed by 7 bases and V by 5 bases; bases with no gene match: 7. This CDR3 is built from 14 residues. Germline CDR1 reads SGHVS; CDR2 reads FQNEAQ. The sample originates from a study of T cell responses to AZD1222 COVID-19 vaccine. Findings of the study overall: Without day 14 samples, only post-peak T cell repertoires were studied. Nearly half of spike-specific TCRs reportedly go after variant regions that carry no mutations.

The repertoire was sequenced with immunoSEQ multiplex PCR; TCRdb's copy has only in-frame clones and lacks some. Altogether about 160,000 clones are present, about 92% being singletons, with the ten largest covering approximately 3.4%. This clonotype was obtained from an adult who received the AZD1222 COVID-19 vaccine. The sequencing here drew on peripheral blood, taken 28 days after the second AZD1222 dose. This chain joins TRBV7-8 and TRBJ1-4, with 7 bases fitting TRBD1. CDR3 sequence: CASSIRSGGEKLFF. Here the CDR3 DNA reads TGTGCCAGCAGCATACGCTCAGGGGGTGAAAAACTGTTTTTT. Using reference TRBV7-8 and TRBJ1-4 for the parts outside the CDR3, the full variable domain is GAGVSQSPRYKVAKRGQDVALRCDPISGHVSLFWYQQALGQGPEFLTYFQNEAQLDKSGLPSDRFFAERPEGSVSTLKIQRTQQEDSAVYLCASSIRSGGEKLFFGSGTQLSVL.